This T cell receptor beta chain was obtained from a study of blood T cell repertoires in COVID-19. As for the study in general: There were acute and convalescent COVID-19 samples, and they came from the United States, Italy and Spain. From T cells, B-cell-depleted T cells, or PBMCs came the material, which was cDNA or gDNA.

Original analysis: Reference gene primers were amplified, and this amplification served to estimate nucleated cell counts. TCRdb's copy holds only in-frame clones and misses some; the assay was immunoSEQ multiplex PCR. D and trimming were read from the DNA, whereas the V and J calls and clone size are those reported in that table. Of 240,000 or so clones in the sample, 88% were seen once. Sequenced material: peripheral blood. This receptor was obtained from a young woman with acute or convalescent COVID-19.

The CDR3 nucleotides read TGTGCCACCAGTGGTCTTTCTGGGGCCAACGTCCTGACTTTC. Translation: CATSGLSGANVLTF. The rearrangement uses TRBV24-1 and TRBJ2-6; D call uncertain. The CDR3 has 14 amino acids. Trimming cost V 5 bases and J 1 base, with 5 bases left between them. Germline loops: CDR1 KGHDR, CDR2 SFDVKD.